The TCR beta chain under discussion was sequenced for a study of beta chain features in type 1 diabetes. Study conclusions and caveats: People with Type 1 diabetes carried modestly yet significantly shorter TCRB CDR3s in all four CD4+ subsets. Patients showed naive, central memory and Treg TCRB repertoires that appeared more similar than those of healthy donors.

This clone was counted a few times. Antigen unknown. Sequencing targeted expressed TCRB transcripts, as all isolated RNA had been reverse transcribed. Libraries were prepared by immunoSEQ multiplex PCR; TCRdb keeps only in-frame clonotypes and omits some of them. The data show 200,000 to 300,000 clones, roughly 22% seen once. The CDR3 is 15 residues long. V trimming: 4 bases; J trimming: 2 bases; junction bases outside the gene matches: 5. Germline lookup yields CDR1 SGHRS and CDR2 YFSETQ. Cell sorting via CD45RO/CCR7/CD25/CD127/CD95/CD27 was performed to obtain CD4+ naive, central memory, regulatory and stem cell-like memory cells.

The TCR comes from a woman between 40 and 55 years old with type 1 diabetes. The sequenced sample was naive CD4+ T cells from blood. V and J are TRBV5-1 and TRBJ2-1; 8 nucleotides agree with TRBD1. Here the CDR3 reads CASSDRDRTYNEQFF. The CDR3 bases are TGCGCCAGCAGCGACCGGGACAGGACCTACAATGAGCAGTTCTTC.